The entry below gives a single T cell receptor (beta chain) sequence along with its context. Its antigen remains unidentified. This sample includes further DNA sequences coding for the same CDR3. The record originates from a study of shared clonotypes between healthy human individuals. CD8 cells classed as naive were CD45RO-negative and positively selected for CCR7, excluding terminally differentiated effector memory CD45RA+ cells. Study-wide results and caveats: Several donors showed sharing of about 4.7% of naive CD4 clonotypes. Memory subsets generally showed smaller estimated richness than naive subsets did.

Trimming pared 1 base from V and 5 bases from J, leaving 8 bases between. The CDR3 covers 13 residues. Germline V gene sequence: CDR1 SNHLY, CDR2 FYNNEI. Researchers ran the assay at a deep level. Every subset had its genomic DNA shared out evenly among several immunoSEQ plates. Here immunoSEQ multiplex PCR was the method, and the copy in TCRdb shows in-frame clones only, minus some. The sample holds hundreds of thousands of clones; 96% are singletons and the top ten take 0.11%. The rearrangement joins TRBV2 to TRBJ1-1; the D gene is possibly TRBD1 (5 bases). Sequenced material: naive CD8+ T cells sorted from blood. This clonotype originated in a woman aged 25 to 39 in good health. The CDR3 coding sequence is TGTGCCAGCAGTGAAGAGGGGTGGACTGAAGCTTTCTTT. It codes for CASSEEGWTEAFF.